What follows describes a single TCR beta chain. The antigen is undetermined. These data originate in a study of OX40 agonist ivuxolimab in advanced cancers. Turning to the study itself: The study enrolled dose-escalation patients with hepatocellular carcinoma, melanoma, renal cell or head and neck cancer.

Notes on the study in general: Partly responding patients at 0.1-3.0 mg/kg showed some of the smallest clonal expansion. CD4+ and CD8+ blood T cells expanded clonally by week 6 at 0.1 to 3.0 mg/kg. The average count of expanded clones was higher among CD8+ T cells than among CD4+.

Germline V lookup: CDR1 MDHEN, CDR2 SYDVKM. V lost 2 bases and J 3 bases, leaving 16 bases between the germline ends. CDR3 size: 17 residues. Clones were sequenced by immunoSEQ multiplex PCR, and TCRdb holds only the in-frame ones, with some missing. The sample has some 15,000 clones, approximately 83% seen once; the top ten hold roughly an eighth. The source of this sequence is an adult with an advanced solid tumor such as melanoma, head and neck, liver or kidney cancer. Specimen: CD4+ or CD8+ T cells sorted from blood, collected in a trial of the OX40 agonist ivuxolimab. The rearrangement uses TRBV28 and TRBJ2-2; the D gene is possibly TRBD2 (6 bases). CDR3 residues: CASSLMGSGDDTGELFF. The CDR3 DNA reads TGTGCCAGCAGTTTAATGGGTAGCGGAGACGACACCGGGGAGCTGTTTTTT. Full variable domain (outside the CDR3, taken from reference TRBV28 and TRBJ2-2): DVKVTQSSRYLVKRTGEKVFLECVQDMDHENMFWYRQDPGLGLRLIYFSYDVKMKEKGDIPEGYSVSREKKERFSLILESASTNQTSMYLCASSLMGSGDDTGELFFGEGSRLTVL.